This TCR beta chain was recorded in a study of tumor-infiltrating lymphocytes in primary liver carcinoma. Study overall: The cohort included men and women aged 30 to 69 years.

Out of unsorted whole blood came the blood RNA, and germline DNA was extracted as well. Enrolled patients were chronically infected with HBV and treatment-naive. Only one count was recorded for this clonotype. From approximately 490 ng total RNA, TCR beta cDNA was generated with a primer in the constant region. Each TCR beta library was derived from three nested multiplex PCR rounds that employed slightly modified ARM-PCR. TCRdb reprocessed the multiplex PCR reads via MiXCR and lists one record per CDR3 protein. The data contain about 200,000 distinct CDR3 sequences, approximately 64% of them singletons. The sample was peripheral blood. The sequence derives from a woman aged 55 to 70 with primary liver carcinoma and hepatitis B virus infection.

The CDR3: CASSPGGRVQETQYF. CDR3 DNA sequence: TGTGCCAGCAGCCCGGGGGGCAGGGTCCAAGAGACCCAGTACTTC. The chain is built from TRBV11-2 and TRBJ2-5; possible D gene TRBD2, 7 bases. CDR1 and CDR2 (germline): SGHAT, FQNNGV. This CDR3 contains 15 residues. With 5 bases removed from V and 1 base from J, the gap between germline ends came to 14 bases.